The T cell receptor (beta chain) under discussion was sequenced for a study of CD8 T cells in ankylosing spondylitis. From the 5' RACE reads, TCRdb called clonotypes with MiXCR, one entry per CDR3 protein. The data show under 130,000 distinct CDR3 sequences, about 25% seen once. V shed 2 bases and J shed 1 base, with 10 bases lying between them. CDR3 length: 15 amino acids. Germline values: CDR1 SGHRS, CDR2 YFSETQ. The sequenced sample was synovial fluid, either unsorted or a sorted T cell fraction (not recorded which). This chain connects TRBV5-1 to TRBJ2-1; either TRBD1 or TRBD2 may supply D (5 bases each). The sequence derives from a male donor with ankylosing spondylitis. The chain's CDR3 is CASSFEGPSYNEQFF. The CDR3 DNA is TGCGCCAGCAGCTTCGAGGGACCGTCCTACAATGAGCAGTTCTTC.